This is a list of T cell receptor beta chains from one sample in a study of T-cell memory formation after mild COVID-19. Each CDR3 protein is one row after TCRdb ran MiXCR on the 5' RACE reads. Of about 400,000 distinct CDR3 sequences listed, more than 20% are singletons. Sequencing was done on a sample of PBMCs or a T cell subset sorted from them (not recorded which). These receptors were obtained from an adult woman who had mild COVID-19 (a few samples of this study predate the infection). Cell type and time point are not known. CDR3s include the opening cysteine and the closing phenylalanine or tryptophan. The order of the fields is V gene, J gene, D gene, clone size, CDR3 protein, CDR3 DNA. D genes are given only for firm matches. The size field is filled for only some rows; it gives once, few, many or a size class.

TRBV5-1	TRBJ1-2	TRBD1	few	CASSLTDRAYGYTF	TGCGCCAGCAGCTTAACGGACAGGGCCTATGGCTACACCTTC
TRBV7-2	TRBJ1-2	NA	NA	CASSLEGVALKGYTF	TGTGCCAGCAGCTTAGAGGGTGTTGCGTTGAAAGGCTACACCTTC
TRBV6-1	TRBJ2-7	NA	few	CASRTAWSYEQYF	TGTGCCAGCAGGACAGCTTGGTCGTACGAGCAGTACTTC
TRBV12-5	TRBJ2-3	NA	few	CASGVGTVGDTQYF	TGTGCTAGTGGGGTGGGTACCGTCGGGGATACGCAGTATTTT
TRBV7-9	TRBJ1-6	TRBD1	few	CASSSGFDRGPHNSPLHF	TGTGCCAGCAGCTCCGGGTTCGACAGGGGCCCCCATAATTCACCCCTCCACTTT
TRBV30	TRBJ2-1	NA	many	CAWSAQGNEQFF	TGTGCCTGGAGTGCCCAAGGCAATGAGCAGTTCTTC
TRBV9	TRBJ2-1	NA	few	CASSFPSGDEQFF	TGTGCCAGCAGCTTCCCTTCAGGGGATGAGCAGTTCTTC
TRBV5-1	TRBJ2-2	NA	few	CASSFGSTGELFF	TGCGCCAGCAGCTTCGGGAGCACCGGGGAGCTGTTTTTT
TRBV5-5	TRBJ2-3	NA	few	CASSLAGGSTGDTQYF	TGTGCCAGCAGCTTGGCCGGTGGTAGTACCGGGGATACGCAGTATTTT
TRBV2	TRBJ2-7	NA	NA	CASGRESYEQYF	TGTGCCAGCGGCAGGGAATCCTACGAGCAGTACTTC
TRBV20-1	TRBJ2-1	NA	NA	CSAVWQEREQFF	TGCAGTGCTGTGTGGCAGGAGAGAGAGCAGTTCTTC
TRBV19	TRBJ2-4	TRBD2	few	CASSMGLAGGPGNIQYF	TGTGCCAGTAGTATGGGACTAGCGGGGGGGCCCGGAAACATTCAGTACTTC
TRBV7-3	TRBJ2-5	TRBD1	few	CASSQGQGYQETQYF	TGTGCCAGCAGCCAAGGACAGGGGTACCAAGAGACCCAGTACTTC
TRBV12-3/TRBV12-4	TRBJ2-3	TRBD2	NA	CAHTRLADVTDTQYF	TGTGCACACACCCGGCTAGCGGACGTCACAGATACGCAGTATTTT
TRBV7-3	TRBJ2-2	NA	NA	CASSTRALANTGELFF	TGTGCCAGCAGTACTCGGGCACTAGCGAACACCGGGGAGCTGTTTTTT
TRBV7-9	TRBJ2-5	NA	few	CASSLALGGAEETQYF	TGTGCCAGCAGCTTAGCCCTGGGGGGGGCAGAAGAGACCCAGTACTTC
TRBV5-1	TRBJ2-7	TRBD1	NA	CASSPTGAVNEQYF	TGCGCCAGCAGCCCGACAGGGGCTGTCAACGAGCAGTACTTC
TRBV3-1	TRBJ2-7	NA	NA	CASSQEGLSYEQYF	TGTGCCAGCAGCCAAGAGGGACTCTCCTACGAGCAGTACTTC
TRBV15	TRBJ2-6	NA	NA	CATSRKMGANVLTF	TGTGCCACCAGCAGAAAGATGGGGGCCAACGTCCTGACTTTC
TRBV15	TRBJ2-2	NA	NA	CATSRDPWERGELFF	TGTGCCACCAGCAGGGACCCTTGGGAGCGCGGGGAGCTGTTTTTT
TRBV5-1	TRBJ2-7	TRBD1	NA	CASRETTGAYEQYF	TGCGCCAGCCGCGAAACCACAGGGGCCTACGAGCAGTACTTC
TRBV4-3	TRBJ2-1	TRBD2	few	CASSPRQGLLSGEQFF	TGCGCCAGCAGCCCCCGTCAGGGACTACTTTCTGGTGAGCAGTTCTTC
TRBV7-6	TRBJ2-3	TRBD2	many	CASSSRLAGQNTDTQYF	TGTGCCAGCAGCTCCAGACTAGCGGGGCAGAACACAGATACGCAGTATTTT
TRBV5-6	TRBJ2-7	TRBD2	NA	CASSSTRGGYYEQYF	TGTGCCAGCAGCTCCACCCGGGGGGGGTACTACGAGCAGTACTTC
TRBV20-1	TRBJ2-1	TRBD2	NA	CSAPVPEREGNEQFF	TGCAGTGCGCCGGTCCCCGAGCGGGAGGGCAATGAGCAGTTCTTC
TRBV7-2	TRBJ1-1	NA	few	CASSLAGQLNTEAFF	TGTGCCAGCAGCTTAGCCGGACAGTTGAACACTGAAGCTTTCTTT
TRBV11-2	TRBJ1-2	TRBD1	NA	CASSLKAGGDDYGYTF	TGTGCCAGCAGCTTAAAGGCAGGGGGCGATGACTATGGCTACACCTTC
TRBV14	TRBJ2-3	TRBD2	NA	CASSQARLAGADTQYF	TGTGCCAGCAGCCAAGCGAGACTAGCGGGAGCCGATACGCAGTATTTT
TRBV15	TRBJ2-4	TRBD2	many	CATSRDEQRGGNIQYF	TGTGCCACCAGCAGAGATGAACAGCGGGGGGGAAACATTCAGTACTTC
TRBV19	TRBJ1-1	NA	NA	CASFTRNKLNTEAFF	TGTGCCAGTTTCACCAGAAACAAATTGAACACTGAAGCTTTCTTT
TRBV7-6	TRBJ2-1	NA	NA	CASSSRPVSRGRHNEQFF	TGTGCCAGCAGCTCCCGGCCGGTATCCCGGGGTCGGCACAATGAGCAGTTCTTC
TRBV5-6	TRBJ1-2	TRBD1	few	CASSLPGQSNYGYTF	TGTGCCAGCAGCTTGCCGGGACAGTCAAACTATGGCTACACCTTC
TRBV5-1	TRBJ2-1	TRBD1	few	CASSLVVQGVHEQFF	TGCGCCAGCAGCTTGGTAGTTCAGGGGGTCCATGAGCAGTTCTTC
TRBV12-5	TRBJ1-1	TRBD1	few	CASGSGQGGDTEAFF	TGTGCTAGTGGTTCGGGACAGGGAGGGGACACTGAAGCTTTCTTT
TRBV12-3/TRBV12-4	TRBJ2-1	NA	few	CASSLSSNEQFF	TGTGCCAGCAGTTTATCCTCCAATGAGCAGTTCTTC
TRBV2	TRBJ2-2	NA	few	CASREGLLSTGELFF	TGTGCCAGCAGGGAAGGACTGCTCAGCACCGGGGAGCTGTTTTTT
TRBV7-9	TRBJ1-1	TRBD1	NA	CAQEISRGVLTEAFF	TGTGCCCAAGAGATTAGCAGGGGGGTTCTGACTGAAGCTTTCTTT
TRBV3-1	TRBJ1-6	NA	few	CASSPRDDNSPLHF	TGTGCCAGCAGCCCCCGGGATGATAATTCACCCCTCCACTTT
TRBV7-2	TRBJ2-2	TRBD2	NA	CASSLGALAGGTGELFF	TGTGCCAGCAGCTTAGGAGCCTTAGCGGGAGGGACCGGGGAGCTGTTTTTT
TRBV28	TRBJ1-1	NA	NA	CASSWGPENTEAFF	TGTGCCAGCAGTTGGGGGCCTGAGAACACTGAAGCTTTCTTT
TRBV7-9	TRBJ2-5	NA	many	CASSFPGETQYF	TGTGCCAGCAGCTTCCCGGGGGAGACCCAGTACTTC
TRBV7-6	TRBJ2-2	TRBD2	few	CASSPGLAGGPVRTGELFF	TGTGCCAGCAGCCCCGGACTAGCGGGAGGGCCGGTGAGGACCGGGGAGCTGTTTTTT
TRBV9	TRBJ1-2	NA	NA	CASSDKGISNYGYTF	TGTGCCAGCAGCGACAAGGGAATCTCAAACTATGGCTACACCTTC
TRBV2	TRBJ2-3	NA	NA	CASSESFDFPEGLLTDTQYF	TGTGCCAGCAGTGAATCCTTTGACTTCCCCGAAGGCCTCCTCACAGATACGCAGTATTTT
TRBV6-5	TRBJ2-1	NA	NA	CASSYSTSARDEQFF	TGTGCCAGCAGTTACTCGACGTCAGCGCGGGATGAGCAGTTCTTC
TRBV7-9	TRBJ1-5	NA	NA	CASSLAHGDQPQHF	TGTGCCAGCAGCTTAGCGCACGGAGATCAGCCCCAGCATTTT
TRBV18	TRBJ2-5	NA	many	CASSPNQETQYF	TGTGCCAGCTCACCCAACCAAGAGACCCAGTACTTC
TRBV20-1	TRBJ2-7	NA	few	CSARVPSGFYEQYF	TGCAGTGCTAGAGTACCTTCGGGGTTCTACGAGCAGTACTTC
TRBV7-8	TRBJ2-2	NA	NA	CASSLVGARITGELFF	TGTGCCAGCAGCTTAGTAGGGGCGCGAATCACCGGGGAGCTGTTTTTT
TRBV2	TRBJ2-2	TRBD2	NA	CASQKRGANGELFF	TGTGCCAGCCAAAAGCGGGGGGCTAACGGGGAGCTGTTTTTT
TRBV24-1	TRBJ2-2	TRBD2	NA	CATSAGLANTGELFF	TGTGCCACCAGCGCGGGACTAGCGAACACCGGGGAGCTGTTTTTT
TRBV9	TRBJ2-3	TRBD2	few	CASSVGLAPSTDTQYF	TGTGCCAGCAGCGTAGGACTAGCGCCTAGCACAGATACGCAGTATTTT
TRBV15	TRBJ2-2	NA	few	CATSRVTGELFF	TGTGCCACCAGCAGAGTGACCGGGGAGCTGTTTTTT
TRBV4-1	TRBJ1-4	NA	few	CASSQSDLINEKLFF	TGCGCCAGCAGCCAATCCGACCTTATTAATGAAAAACTGTTTTTT
TRBV10-3	TRBJ2-7	NA	few	CAISESGGDEHF	TGTGCCATCAGTGAGTCGGGCGGGGACGAACACTTC
TRBV5-6	TRBJ2-7	TRBD1	many	CASSLSGTGVYEQYF	TGTGCCAGCAGCTTGTCGGGTACAGGGGTCTACGAGCAGTACTTC
TRBV6-1	TRBJ1-1	NA	NA	CASSEGVAENTEAFF	TGTGCCAGCAGTGAAGGCGTGGCAGAGAACACTGAAGCTTTCTTT
TRBV9	TRBJ2-1	TRBD2	few	CASSVEGLATYNEQFF	TGTGCCAGCAGCGTAGAGGGACTAGCGACTTACAATGAGCAGTTCTTC
TRBV5-1	TRBJ2-3	TRBD2	few	CASSAMTSGWDF	TGCGCCAGCAGCGCGATGACTAGCGGGTGGGATTTT